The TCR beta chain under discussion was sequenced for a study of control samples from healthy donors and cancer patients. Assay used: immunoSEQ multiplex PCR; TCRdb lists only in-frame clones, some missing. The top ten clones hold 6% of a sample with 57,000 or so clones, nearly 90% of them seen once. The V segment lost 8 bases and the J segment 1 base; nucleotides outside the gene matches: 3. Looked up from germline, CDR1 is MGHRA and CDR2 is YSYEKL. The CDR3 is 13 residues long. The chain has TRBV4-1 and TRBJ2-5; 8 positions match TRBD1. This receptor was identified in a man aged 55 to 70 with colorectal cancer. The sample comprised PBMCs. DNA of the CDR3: TGCGCCAGCCAGGGGGCGCGCCAAGAGACCCAGTACTTC. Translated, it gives CASQGARQETQYF.